The 8 T cell receptor beta chains listed next were all sequenced from one sample in a study of T cells in Graves' hyperthyroidism and ophthalmopathy. Researchers amplified the TCR beta CDR3 regions from RNA transcripts. Initially, a first-round RT-PCR of the TCR CDR3 employed the HTBI primer set. TCRdb independently ran MiXCR on the multiplex PCR reads; one entry per CDR3 protein. Of more than 500,000 distinct CDR3 sequences in the sample, under 15% were seen once. The source material was blood. The source of these receptors is a woman in her thirties or forties with Graves' ophthalmopathy.

This clonotype was counted many times. The chain carries TRBV15 and TRBJ1-5; D is unclear. V was clipped by 1 base and J by 2 bases, with 15 bases between them. Germline values: CDR1 LNHNV, CDR2 YYDKDF (reference sequence). The length of the CDR3 is 17 residues. CDR3 residues: CATSRVKGAWGNQPQHF. DNA for the CDR3: TGTGCCACCAGCAGAGTCAAGGGAGCGTGGGGCAATCAGCCCCAGCATTTT.

This clonotype was seen repeatedly, ten times or more. V gene TRBV7-9 combines with J gene TRBJ1-5; D is possibly TRBD1 (6 bases). V lost 3 bases and J 10 bases, leaving 13 bases between the germline ends. This CDR3 comprises 13 residues. Germline assignment: CDR1 SEHNR and CDR2 FQNEAQ (reference sequence). Here the CDR3 reads CASSFPGEHPQHF. The CDR3 nucleotides are TGTGCCAGCAGCTTTCCAGGGGAGCACCCCCAGCATTTT.

This clonotype came up many times. The chain is built from TRBV5-1 and TRBJ2-7; no definite D call. Germline V gene lookup returns CDR1 SGHRS and CDR2 YFSETQ. Trimming shortened V by 0 bases and J by 2 bases, and 15 bases separated the two germline ends. This CDR3 comprises 16 residues. CDR3 coding DNA: TGCGCCAGCAGCTTGGAAGGCGGTCCGGCCACCTACGAGCAGTACTTC. As protein: CASSLEGGPATYEQYF.

There are many counts of this clonotype. This chain joins TRBV6-1 and TRBJ1-5; 11 bases fit TRBD1. V shed 5 bases and J 11 bases; nucleotides not matched to a gene: 8. The CDR3 is 14 residues long. Germline V gene lookup returns CDR1 MNHNS and CDR2 SASEGT. In DNA, the CDR3 is TGTGCCAGCAGTAAGGGACAGGGGGTCCGGGCCCAGCATTTT. Amino acids: CASSKGQGVRAQHF.

This clonotype appeared many times. This chain uses TRBV12-3 or TRBV12-4 with TRBJ1-1, with a possible D match to TRBD1 (5 bases). The CDR3 is 14 amino acids. Deletions cut 6 bases from V and 3 bases from J, with 14 bases between. The CDR3 here is CASRARGGDTEAFF. As DNA, the CDR3 is TGTGCCAGCAGGGCCCGGGGAGGGGACACTGAAGCTTTCTTT.

Ten or more counts support this clonotype. The V call is TRBV19, the J call TRBJ2-7; D is perhaps TRBD1 (6 bases). CDR1 and CDR2 from the germline V gene are LNHDA and SQIVND (reference sequence). Trimming left V 1 base short and J 2 bases short, with 12 bases between. The CDR3 consists of 15 residues. CDR3 protein: CASSIGNRDPYEQYF. CDR3 nucleotide sequence: TGTGCCAGTAGTATAGGAAACAGGGACCCCTACGAGCAGTACTTC.

This clonotype was detected many times. The J gene is TRBJ1-2, the V gene TRBV10-3; 7 bases fit TRBD1. V was pared by 0 bases and J by 3 bases, with 4 bases of the junction left unmatched. Germline-derived CDR1 and CDR2 are ENHRY and SYGVKD. The CDR3 extends over 15 amino acids. This chain's CDR3 is CAISESRTGHYGYTF. The CDR3 DNA sequence: TGTGCCATCAGTGAGTCACGGACAGGACACTATGGCTACACCTTC.

This clonotype was recorded at least ten times. The chain joins TRBV27 to TRBJ2-5; 9 bases fit TRBD2. Per the germline V gene, CDR1 is MNHEY and CDR2 is SMNVEV (reference sequence). V lost 2 bases, J lost 1 base, and 2 bases stayed unmatched. The CDR3 totals 15 residues. CDR3 in amino acids: CASSLRREGQETQYF. The CDR3 nucleotides are TGTGCCAGCAGTTTACGGCGGGAGGGCCAAGAGACCCAGTACTTC.